This T cell receptor beta chain emerged from a study of blood T cell repertoires in COVID-19. Study context: Acute and convalescent COVID-19 samples came from the United States, Italy and Spain. T cells, B-cell-depleted T cells, or PBMCs supplied cDNA or gDNA.

The data were produced by immunoSEQ multiplex PCR, yet TCRdb's version contains in-frame clones alone and is incomplete. The sample holds about 150,000 clones, about four fifths seen once. Source material: peripheral blood. This TCR was recovered from a woman of 80 years or more with acute or convalescent COVID-19.

This CDR3 is CAWSTRGLSPLHF. The CDR3 nucleotides read TGTGCCTGGAGCACACGGGGTTTGTCACCCCTCCACTTT. The chain has TRBV30 and TRBJ1-6; D gene uncertain. CDR1 is GTSNPN and CDR2 is SVGIG in the germline V gene (reference sequence). V lost 3 bases and J lost 10, with 13 bases in between. The CDR3 has 13 amino acids.